Presented here are 8 T cell receptor beta chains from one specimen sequenced in a study of control samples from healthy donors and cancer patients. Sequenced by immunoSEQ multiplex PCR; TCRdb stores in-frame clones only, minus some. The data hold fewer than 500,000 clones, with about nine tenths observed a single time. What was sequenced was PBMCs. These receptors all stem from a man aged 35 to 55 with head and neck cancer.

The chain uses TRBV5-5 and TRBJ1-1, with TRBD1 as a possible D gene (6 bases). The CDR3 is made up of 15 amino acids. Germline CDR1 and CDR2: SGHKS and YYEKEE (reference sequence). Trimming pared 4 bases from V and 0 bases from J, leaving 13 bases between. The CDR3 DNA reads as TGTGCCAGCAGCCGGACAGTGACCATGAACACTGAAGCTTTCTTT. Translation gives CASSRTVTMNTEAFF.

V is TRBV2 and J is TRBJ1-5; possibly TRBD1 for D (5 bases). CDR1 SNHLY and CDR2 FYNNEI come from the germline V gene. This CDR3 is built from 12 residues. With 5 bases removed from V and 11 bases from J, the gap between germline ends came to 13 bases. DNA of the CDR3: TGTGCCAGCAGTCCCGACGGGGGATCCCAGCATTTT. Translated, it gives CASSPDGGSQHF.

The sample holds a few counts of this clone. The V gene is TRBV19, the J gene TRBJ2-3, with 8 bases matching TRBD2. Looked up from germline, CDR1 is LNHDA and CDR2 is SQIVND (reference sequence). The CDR3 spans 15 residues. The ends lost 5 bases at V and 3 bases at J; junction bases unmatched: 7. The CDR3 DNA sequence: TGTGCCAGTAGTCCCGTAGCGGGAAGGACAGATACGCAGTATTTT. Translation gives CASSPVAGRTDTQYF.

There are many counts of this clone. This chain links TRBV6-5 with TRBJ1-4; D ambiguous. Trimming removed 9 bases from V and 6 bases from J, with 14 bases in between. The V gene's germline CDR1 is MNHEY and CDR2 SVGAGI. CDR3 length: 13 residues. CDR3 protein: CASCSREYEKLFF. Here the CDR3 DNA reads TGTGCCAGTTGTAGCCGGGAGTATGAAAAACTGTTTTTT.

This chain joins TRBV28 and TRBJ1-6; 7 bases are shared with TRBD1. Germline assignment: CDR1 MDHEN and CDR2 SYDVKM. The CDR3 length is 19 residues. Trimming removed 1 base from V and 0 bases from J; junction bases left unmatched: 9. CDR3 bases: TGTGCCAGCAGTTTATCCATGGGACAGCCGGGCTCCTATAATTCACCCCTCCACTTT. Its protein product is CASSLSMGQPGSYNSPLHF.

The V call is TRBV19, the J call TRBJ2-4; tentatively, D is TRBD2 (5 bases). CDR1 and CDR2 (germline): LNHDA, SQIVND (reference sequence). Trimming pared 4 bases from V and 0 bases from J, leaving 16 bases between. This CDR3 contains 17 residues. CDR3 coding DNA: TGTGCCAGTAGTACGAGATCGGGGTTATTAGCCAAAAACATTCAGTACTTC. It encodes CASSTRSGLLAKNIQYF.

The chain couples TRBV19 to TRBJ2-1; 9 bases agree with TRBD2. Trimming cost V 1 base and J 4 bases; bases outside gene matches: 2. CDR3 length: 15 amino acids. Germline loops: CDR1 LNHDA, CDR2 SQIVND (reference sequence). The CDR3 region has the DNA TGTGCCAGTAGTATAGGACTAGCGGATTACAATGAGCAGTTCTTC. Its translation is CASSIGLADYNEQFF.

The gene calls are TRBV28 and TRBJ2-7, with D perhaps given as TRBD1 or TRBD2 (7 bases each). V was clipped by 6 bases and J by 0 bases, with 21 bases between them. From germline, CDR1 is MDHEN and CDR2 SYDVKM. The CDR3 is 17 residues long. This CDR3 is CASSPSMGRGLSYEQYF. The DNA of the CDR3 is TGTGCCAGCAGCCCTTCAATGGGGAGGGGGCTCTCCTACGAGCAGTACTTC.